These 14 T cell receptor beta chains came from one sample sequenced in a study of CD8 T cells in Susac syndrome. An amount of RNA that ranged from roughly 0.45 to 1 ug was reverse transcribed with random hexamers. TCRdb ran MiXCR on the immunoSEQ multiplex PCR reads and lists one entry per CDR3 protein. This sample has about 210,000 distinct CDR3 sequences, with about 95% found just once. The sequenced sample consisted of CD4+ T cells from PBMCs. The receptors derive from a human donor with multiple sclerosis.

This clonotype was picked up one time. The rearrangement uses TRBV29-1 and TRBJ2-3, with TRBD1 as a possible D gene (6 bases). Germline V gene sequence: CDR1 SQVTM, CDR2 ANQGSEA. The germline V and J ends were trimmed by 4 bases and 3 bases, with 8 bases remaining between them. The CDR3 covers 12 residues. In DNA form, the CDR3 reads TGCAGCGTTGGGGGGCCGACAGATACGCAGTATTTT. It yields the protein CSVGGPTDTQYF.

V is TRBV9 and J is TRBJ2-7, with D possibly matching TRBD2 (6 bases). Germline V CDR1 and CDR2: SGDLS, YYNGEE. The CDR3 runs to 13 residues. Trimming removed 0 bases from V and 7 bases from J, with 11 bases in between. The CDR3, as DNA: TGTGCCAGCAGCGTAGTGGAGGGAGGTGAGCAGTACTTC. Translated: CASSVVEGGEQYF. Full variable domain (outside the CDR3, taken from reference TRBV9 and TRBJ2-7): DSGVTQTPKHLITATGQRVTLRCSPRSGDLSVYWYQQSLDQGLQFLIQYYNGEERAKGNILERFSAQQFPDLHSELNLSSLELGDSALYFCASSVVEGGEQYFGPGTRLTVT.

The chain's CDR3 is CSVPQGGTGELFF. In nucleotides, the CDR3 is TGCAGCGTTCCGCAGGGGGGGACCGGGGAGCTGTTTTTT. The rearrangement joins TRBV29-1 to TRBJ2-2, with D possibly called TRBD1 or TRBD2 (7 bases each). This CDR3 is built from 13 residues. Trimming took 5 bases from V and 5 from J, leaving 12 bases between them. Germline CDR1 reads SQVTM; CDR2 reads ANQGSEA.

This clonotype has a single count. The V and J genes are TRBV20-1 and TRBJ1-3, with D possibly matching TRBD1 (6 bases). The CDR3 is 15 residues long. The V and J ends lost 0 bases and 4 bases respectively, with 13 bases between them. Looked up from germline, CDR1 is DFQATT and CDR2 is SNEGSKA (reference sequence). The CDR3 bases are TGCAGTGCTAGAGATCATCAGGGGTTCGGAAACACCATATATTTT. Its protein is CSARDHQGFGNTIYF.

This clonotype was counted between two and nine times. CDR3 sequence reads: CASSLAANYGYTF. DNA of the CDR3: TGTGCCAGCAGTTTGGCAGCGAACTATGGCTACACCTTC. J is TRBJ1-2 and V is TRBV12-3 or TRBV12-4, with D unclear. Trimming pared 3 bases from V and 2 bases from J, leaving 7 bases between. The CDR3 length is 13 residues.

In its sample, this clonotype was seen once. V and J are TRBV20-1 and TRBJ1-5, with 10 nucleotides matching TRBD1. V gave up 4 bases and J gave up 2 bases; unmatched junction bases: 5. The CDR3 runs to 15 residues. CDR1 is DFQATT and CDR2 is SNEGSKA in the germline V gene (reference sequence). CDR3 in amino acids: CSATGDRGGNQPQHF. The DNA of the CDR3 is TGCAGTGCTACAGGGGACAGGGGTGGCAATCAGCCCCAGCATTTT.

CDR3 loop: CASRGQGRGAYEQYF. The CDR3 nucleotides are TGTGCCAGCAGAGGACAGGGACGAGGTGCGTACGAGCAGTACTTC. The chain carries TRBV12-3 or TRBV12-4 and TRBJ2-7; TRBD1 matches 8 bases. V lost 6 bases, J lost 4 bases, and 11 bases stayed unmatched. CDR3 size: 15 residues.

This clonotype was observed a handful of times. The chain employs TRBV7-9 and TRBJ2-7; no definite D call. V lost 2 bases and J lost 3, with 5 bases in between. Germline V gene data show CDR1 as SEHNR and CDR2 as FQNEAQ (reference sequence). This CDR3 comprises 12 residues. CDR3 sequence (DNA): TGTGCCAGCAGCTTACAGGACTACGAGCAGTACTTC. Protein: CASSLQDYEQYF.

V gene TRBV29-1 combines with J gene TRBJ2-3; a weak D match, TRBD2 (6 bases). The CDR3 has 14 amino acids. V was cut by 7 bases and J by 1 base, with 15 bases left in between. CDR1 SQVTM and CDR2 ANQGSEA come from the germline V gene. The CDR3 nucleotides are TGCAGCGCCAACACGGGACTTCGCACAGATACGCAGTATTTT. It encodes CSANTGLRTDTQYF.

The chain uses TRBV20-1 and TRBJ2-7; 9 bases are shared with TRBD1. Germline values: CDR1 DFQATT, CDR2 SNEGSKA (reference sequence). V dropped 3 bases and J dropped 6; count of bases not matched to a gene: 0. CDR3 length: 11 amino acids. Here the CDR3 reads CSARTGGEQYF. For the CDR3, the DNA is TGCAGTGCTAGGACAGGGGGCGAGCAGTACTTC.

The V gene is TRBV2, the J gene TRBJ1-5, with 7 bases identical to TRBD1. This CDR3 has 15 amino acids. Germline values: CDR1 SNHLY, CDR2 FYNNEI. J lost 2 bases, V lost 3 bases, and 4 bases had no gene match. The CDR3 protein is CASSDVGTGNQPQHF. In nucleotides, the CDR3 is TGTGCCAGCAGTGATGTCGGGACAGGCAATCAGCCCCAGCATTTT.

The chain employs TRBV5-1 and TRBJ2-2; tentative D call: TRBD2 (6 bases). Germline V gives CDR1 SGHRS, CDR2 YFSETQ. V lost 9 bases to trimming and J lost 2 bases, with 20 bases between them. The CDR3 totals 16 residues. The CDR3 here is CATRPGSGLNTGELFF. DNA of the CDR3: TGCGCCACTAGACCAGGTTCGGGACTCAACACCGGGGAGCTGTTTTTT.

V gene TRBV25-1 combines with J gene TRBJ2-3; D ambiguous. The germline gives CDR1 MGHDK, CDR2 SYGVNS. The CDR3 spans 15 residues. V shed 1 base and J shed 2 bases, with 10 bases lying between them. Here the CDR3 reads CASSELLTSTDTQYF. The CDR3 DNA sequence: TGTGCCAGCAGTGAATTATTAACTTCCACAGATACGCAGTATTTT.

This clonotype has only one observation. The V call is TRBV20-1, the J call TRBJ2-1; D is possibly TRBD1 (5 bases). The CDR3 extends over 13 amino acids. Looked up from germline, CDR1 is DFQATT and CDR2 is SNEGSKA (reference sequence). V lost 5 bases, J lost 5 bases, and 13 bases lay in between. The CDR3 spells CSAPGQGNNEQFF. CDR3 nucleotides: TGCAGTGCTCCTGGGCAGGGAAACAATGAGCAGTTCTTC.